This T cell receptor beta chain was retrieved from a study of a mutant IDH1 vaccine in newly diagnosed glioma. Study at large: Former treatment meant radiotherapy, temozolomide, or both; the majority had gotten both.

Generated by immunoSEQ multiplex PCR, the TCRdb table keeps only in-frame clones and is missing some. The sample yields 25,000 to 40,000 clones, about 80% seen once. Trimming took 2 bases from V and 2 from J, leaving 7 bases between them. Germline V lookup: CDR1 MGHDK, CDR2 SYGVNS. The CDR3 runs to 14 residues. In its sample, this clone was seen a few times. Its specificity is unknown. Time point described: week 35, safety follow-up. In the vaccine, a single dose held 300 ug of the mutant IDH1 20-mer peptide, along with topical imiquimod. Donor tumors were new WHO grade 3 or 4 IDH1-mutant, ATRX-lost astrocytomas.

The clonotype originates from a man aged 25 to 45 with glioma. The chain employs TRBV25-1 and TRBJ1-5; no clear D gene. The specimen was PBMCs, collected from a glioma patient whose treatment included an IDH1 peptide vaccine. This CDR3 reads CASSEGYGNQPQHF. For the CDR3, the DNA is TGTGCCAGCAGTGAAGGGTACGGCAATCAGCCCCAGCATTTT. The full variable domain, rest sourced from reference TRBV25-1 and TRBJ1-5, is EADIYQTPRYLVIGTGKKITLECSQTMGHDKMYWYQQDPGMELHLIHYSYGVNSTEKGDLSSESTVSRIRTEHFPLTLESARPSHTSQYLCASSEGYGNQPQHFGDGTRLSIL.